These 8 T cell receptor beta chains came from one sample sequenced in a study of CD8 T cells in ankylosing spondylitis. No antigens are known for them. General study points: Seemingly characteristic of ankylosing spondylitis blood was a TCR beta motif consisting of about 8 highly homologous variants.

TCRdb reprocessed the 5' RACE reads via MiXCR and lists one record per CDR3 protein. Counted here are around 130,000 distinct CDR3 sequences, more than 15% occurring once; the ten biggest clones make up 25% to 40%. Sequencing was carried out using blood, either unsorted or a sorted T cell fraction (not recorded which). These receptors were taken from a male donor with ankylosing spondylitis.

The V call is TRBV4-3, the J call TRBJ2-2; the match to TRBD2 covers 14 bases. V lost 3 bases and J lost 5; bases outside the gene matches: 5. The CDR3 extends over 17 amino acids. Germline values: CDR1 LGHNA, CDR2 YSLEER. CDR3 sequence: CASSQGLAGVLTGELFF. The CDR3 DNA is TGCGCCAGCAGCCAGGGACTAGCGGGAGTTTTAACCGGGGAGCTGTTTTTT.

The chain couples TRBV27 to TRBJ2-1; tentatively, D is TRBD2 (6 bases). V was pared by 3 bases and J by 4 bases, with 10 bases between. Germline V lookup: CDR1 MNHEY, CDR2 SMNVEV (reference sequence). This CDR3 region has 14 residues. CDR3 sequence reads: CASSLEGRYNEQFF. Here the CDR3 DNA reads TGTGCCAGCAGTTTGGAGGGGAGGTACAATGAGCAGTTCTTC.

In this sample, this clonotype turned up a few times. This chain's CDR3 is CASSLGSLNTEAFF. DNA of the CDR3: TGCGCCAGCAGCTTGGGCAGCCTGAACACTGAAGCTTTCTTT. The V gene is TRBV5-1, the J gene TRBJ1-1; no definite D call. This CDR3 comprises 14 residues. CDR1 and CDR2 from the germline V gene are SGHRS and YFSETQ. V was pared by 0 bases and J by 0 bases, with 6 bases between. The whole variable domain, remainder taken from reference TRBV5-1 and TRBJ1-1, is KAGVTQTPRYLIKTRGQQVTLSCSPISGHRSVSWYQQTPGQGLQFLFEYFSETQRNKGNFPGRFSGRQFSNSRSEMNVSTLELGDSALYLCASSLGSLNTEAFFGQGTRLTVV.

There are a few counts of this clonotype. This chain connects TRBV12-3 or TRBV12-4 to TRBJ2-7; a weak D match, TRBD2 (7 bases). The CDR3 sequence is 16 residues long. Trimming removed 5 bases at V and 1 base at J, with 18 bases between. DNA of the CDR3: TGTGCCAGCAGTGCTCCGGGGGGCCACCATTCCTACGAGCAGTACTTC. It specifies CASSAPGGHHSYEQYF.

This clonotype was found a few times. The chain links TRBV5-1 to TRBJ2-3; D may match TRBD1 or TRBD2 (5 bases each). The CDR3 loop spans 16 amino acids. Germline V gene sequence: CDR1 SGHRS, CDR2 YFSETQ. The V end was cut by 2 bases, the J end by 4 bases, with 17 bases between. The CDR3, as DNA: TGCGCCAGCAGCTTCCGAGGGGAATCCAACCCAGATACGCAGTATTTT. Amino acids: CASSFRGESNPDTQYF.

This clonotype was found a few times. J is TRBJ1-2 and V is TRBV6-1, with D maybe TRBD1 (5 bases). V was clipped by 6 bases and J by 0 bases, with 11 bases between them. CDR1 MNHNS and CDR2 SASEGT come from the germline V gene. CDR3 length equals 14 residues. CDR3 sequence (DNA): TGTGCCAGCAGATCTGGGGGAGCTAACTATGGCTACACCTTC. It translates to CASRSGGANYGYTF.

This clonotype was seen more than once but under ten times. The CDR3 reads CASSARRYTPRTGELFF. Written as DNA, the CDR3 is TGTGCCAGCAGTGCTAGGAGATACACCCCCCGCACCGGGGAGCTGTTTTTT. The chain uses TRBV28 and TRBJ2-2; D gene unclear. The CDR3 loop spans 17 amino acids. CDR1 and CDR2 from the germline V gene are MDHEN and SYDVKM. Deletions cut 5 bases from V and 4 bases from J, with 20 bases between.

In this sample, this clonotype turned up a few times. The chain has TRBV20-1 and TRBJ2-3; 10 nucleotides agree with TRBD2. CDR3 length equals 15 residues. J gave up 6 bases and V 0 bases, and 6 bases lay outside the gene matches. CDR1 DFQATT and CDR2 SNEGSKA come from the germline V gene (reference sequence). In DNA, the CDR3 is TGCAGTGCTAGAGAGTCTAGCGGGAGTTTGGATACGCAGTATTTT. Translated, it gives CSARESSGSLDTQYF.